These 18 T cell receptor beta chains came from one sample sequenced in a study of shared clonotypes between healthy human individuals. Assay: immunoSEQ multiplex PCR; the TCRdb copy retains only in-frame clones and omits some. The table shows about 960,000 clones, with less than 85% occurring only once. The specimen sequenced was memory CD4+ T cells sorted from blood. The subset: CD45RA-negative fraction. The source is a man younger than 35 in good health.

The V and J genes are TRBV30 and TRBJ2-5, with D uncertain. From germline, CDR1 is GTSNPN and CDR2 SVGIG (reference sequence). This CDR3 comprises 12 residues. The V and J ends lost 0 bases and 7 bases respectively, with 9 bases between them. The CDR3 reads CAWSVTSGTQYF. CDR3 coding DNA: TGTGCCTGGAGTGTAACCTCTGGGACCCAGTACTTC.

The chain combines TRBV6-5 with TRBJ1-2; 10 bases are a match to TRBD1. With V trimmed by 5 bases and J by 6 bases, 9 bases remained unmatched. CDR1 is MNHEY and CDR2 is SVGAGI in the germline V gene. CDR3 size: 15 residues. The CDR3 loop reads CASSPRTGGEHGYTF. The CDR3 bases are TGTGCCAGCAGTCCTCGGACAGGGGGGGAGCATGGCTACACCTTC.

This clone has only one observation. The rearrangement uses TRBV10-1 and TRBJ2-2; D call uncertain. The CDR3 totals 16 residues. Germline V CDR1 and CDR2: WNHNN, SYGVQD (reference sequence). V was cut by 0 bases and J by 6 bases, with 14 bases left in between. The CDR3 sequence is CASSESNLGKAGELFF. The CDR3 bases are TGCGCCAGCAGTGAGTCGAATTTGGGGAAGGCCGGGGAGCTGTTTTTT.

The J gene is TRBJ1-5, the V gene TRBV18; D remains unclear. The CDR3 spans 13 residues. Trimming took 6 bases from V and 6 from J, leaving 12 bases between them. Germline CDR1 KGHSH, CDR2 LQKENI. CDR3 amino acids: CASSLDRSQPQHF. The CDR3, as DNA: TGTGCCAGCTCCCTCGATCGTAGTCAGCCCCAGCATTTT.

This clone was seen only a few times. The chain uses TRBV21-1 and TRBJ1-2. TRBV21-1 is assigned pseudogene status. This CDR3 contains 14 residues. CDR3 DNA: TGTGCCAGCAGCAAGCTGGGGAAGGGCTATGGCTACACCTTC. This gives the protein CASSKLGKGYGYTF.

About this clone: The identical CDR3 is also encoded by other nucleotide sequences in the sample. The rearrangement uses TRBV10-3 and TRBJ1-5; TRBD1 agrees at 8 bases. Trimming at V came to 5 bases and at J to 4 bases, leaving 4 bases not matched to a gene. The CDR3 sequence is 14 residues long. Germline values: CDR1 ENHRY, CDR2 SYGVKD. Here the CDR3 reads CAISQGAGNQPQHF. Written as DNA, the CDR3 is TGTGCCATCAGTCAGGGGGCAGGGAATCAGCCCCAGCATTTT.

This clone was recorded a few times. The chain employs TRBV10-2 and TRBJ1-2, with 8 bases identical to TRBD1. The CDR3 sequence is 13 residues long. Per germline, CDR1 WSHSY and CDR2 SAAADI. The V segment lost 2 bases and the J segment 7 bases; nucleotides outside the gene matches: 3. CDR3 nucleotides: TGCGCCAGCAGTGAGGGACAGGGACGTGGCTACACCTTC. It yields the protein CASSEGQGRGYTF.

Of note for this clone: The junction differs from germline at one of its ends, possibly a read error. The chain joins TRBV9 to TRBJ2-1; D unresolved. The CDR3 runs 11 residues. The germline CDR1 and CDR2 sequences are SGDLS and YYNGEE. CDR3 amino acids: CASSTDGSLLF. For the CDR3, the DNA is TGTGCCAGCAGCACAGACGGGTCCCTCCTCTTC.

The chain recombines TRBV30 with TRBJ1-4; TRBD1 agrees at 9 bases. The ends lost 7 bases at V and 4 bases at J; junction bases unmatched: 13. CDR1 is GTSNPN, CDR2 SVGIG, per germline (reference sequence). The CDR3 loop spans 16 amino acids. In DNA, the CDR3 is TGTGCCTCGGAACCGGGACAGGGAGCTTTTAATGAAAAACTGTTTTTT. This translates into CASEPGQGAFNEKLFF.

The CDR3 bases are TGTGCCAGCAGCAAGGGTCCAACGATTGGTAATGAAAAACTGTTTTTT. Its protein is CASSKGPTIGNEKLFF. This chain joins TRBV9 and TRBJ1-4; D is ambiguous. The germline V gene has CDR1 SGDLS and CDR2 YYNGEE. The CDR3 consists of 16 residues. Trimming left V 4 bases short and J 4 bases short, with 17 bases between.

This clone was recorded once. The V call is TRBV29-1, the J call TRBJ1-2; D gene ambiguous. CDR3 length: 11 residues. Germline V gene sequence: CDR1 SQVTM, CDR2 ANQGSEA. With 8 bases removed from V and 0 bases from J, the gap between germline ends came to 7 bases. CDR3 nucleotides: TGCAGCACCGGGACTAACTATGGCTACACCTTC. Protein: CSTGTNYGYTF.

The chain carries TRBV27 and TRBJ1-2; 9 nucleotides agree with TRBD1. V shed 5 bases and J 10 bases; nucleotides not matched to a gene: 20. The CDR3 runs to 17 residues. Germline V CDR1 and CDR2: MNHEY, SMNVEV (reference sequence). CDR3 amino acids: CASSAIVTGTGLTPYTF. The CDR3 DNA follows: TGTGCCAGCAGTGCCATCGTTACCGGGACAGGGTTAACCCCCTACACCTTC.

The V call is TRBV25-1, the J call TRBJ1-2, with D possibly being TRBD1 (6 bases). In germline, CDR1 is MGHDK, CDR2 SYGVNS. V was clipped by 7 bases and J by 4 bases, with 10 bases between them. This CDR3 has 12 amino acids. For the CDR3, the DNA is TGTGCCAGCAACAGAGGGGGCTATGGCTACACCTTC. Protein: CASNRGGYGYTF.

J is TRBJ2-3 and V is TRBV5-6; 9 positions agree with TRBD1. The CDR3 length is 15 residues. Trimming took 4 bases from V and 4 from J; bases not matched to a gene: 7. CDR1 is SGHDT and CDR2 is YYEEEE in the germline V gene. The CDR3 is CASSRWGQGSDTQYF. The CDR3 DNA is TGTGCCAGCAGCCGGTGGGGACAGGGTTCAGATACGCAGTATTTT.

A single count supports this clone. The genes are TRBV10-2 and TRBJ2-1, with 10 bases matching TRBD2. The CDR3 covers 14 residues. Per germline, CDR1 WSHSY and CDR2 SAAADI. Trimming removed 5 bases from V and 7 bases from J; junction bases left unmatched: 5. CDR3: CASSPGTSANEQFF. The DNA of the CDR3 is TGCGCCAGCAGTCCCGGGACTAGCGCGAATGAGCAGTTCTTC.

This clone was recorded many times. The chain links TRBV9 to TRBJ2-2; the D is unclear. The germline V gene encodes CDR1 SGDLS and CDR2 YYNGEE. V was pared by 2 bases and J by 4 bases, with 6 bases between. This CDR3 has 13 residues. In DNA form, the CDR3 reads TGTGCCAGCAGCGTGACTCCCACCGGGGAGCTGTTTTTT. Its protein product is CASSVTPTGELFF.

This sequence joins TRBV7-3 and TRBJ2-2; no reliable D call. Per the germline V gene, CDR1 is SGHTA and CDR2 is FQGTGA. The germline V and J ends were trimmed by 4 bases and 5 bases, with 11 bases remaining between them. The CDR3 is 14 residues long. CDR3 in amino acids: CASSSRGRTGELFF. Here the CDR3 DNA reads TGTGCCAGCAGCTCCCGCGGCCGGACCGGGGAGCTGTTTTTT. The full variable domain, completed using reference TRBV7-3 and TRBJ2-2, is GAGVSQTPSNKVTEKGKYVELRCDPISGHTALYWYRQSLGQGPEFLIYFQGTGAADDSGLPNDRFFAVRPEGSVSTLKIQRTERGDSAVYLCASSSRGRTGELFFGEGSRLTVL.

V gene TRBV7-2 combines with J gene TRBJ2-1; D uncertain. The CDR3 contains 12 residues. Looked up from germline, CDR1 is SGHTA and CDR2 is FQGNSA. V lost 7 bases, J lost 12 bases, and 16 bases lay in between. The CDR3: CASTVGFWRQFF. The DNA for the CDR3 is TGTGCCAGCACCGTGGGTTTCTGGCGGCAGTTCTTC.